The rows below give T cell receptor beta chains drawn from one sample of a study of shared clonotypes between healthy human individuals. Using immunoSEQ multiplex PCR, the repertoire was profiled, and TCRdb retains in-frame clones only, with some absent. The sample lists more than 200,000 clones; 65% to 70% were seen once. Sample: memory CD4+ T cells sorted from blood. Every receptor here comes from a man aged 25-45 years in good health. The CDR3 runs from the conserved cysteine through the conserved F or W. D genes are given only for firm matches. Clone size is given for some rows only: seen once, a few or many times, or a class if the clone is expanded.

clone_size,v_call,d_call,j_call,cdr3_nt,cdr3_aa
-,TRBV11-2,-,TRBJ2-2,TGTGCCAGCAGGACAATGACAGGGAGGACCGGGGAGCTGTTTTTT,CASRTMTGRTGELFF
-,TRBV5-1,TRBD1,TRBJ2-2,TGCGCCAGCACCCAGACAGGGGGGTACACCGGGGAGCTGTTTTTT,CASTQTGGYTGELFF
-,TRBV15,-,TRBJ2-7,TGTGCCACCAGCAGGGAGGGCGGCTACTTCGAGCAGTACTTC,CATSREGGYFEQYF
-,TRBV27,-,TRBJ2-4,TGTGCCACCGCAGGGATAGCCAAAAACATTCAGTACTTC,CATAGIAKNIQYF
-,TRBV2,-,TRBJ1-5,TGTGCCAGCAGTCCCAATCCACAGGGTCCCCAGCATTTT,CASSPNPQGPQHF
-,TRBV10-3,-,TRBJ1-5,TGTGCCGTGTCACAGGGTTTGGAGAGCAATCAGCCCCAGCATTTT,CAVSQGLESNQPQHF
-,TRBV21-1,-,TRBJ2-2,TGTGCCAGCAGCTCTGGGGGGTACAGGGGCGAGTTTTCCACCGGGGAGCTGTTTTTT,CASSSGGYRGEFSTGELFF
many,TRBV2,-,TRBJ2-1,TGTGCCAGCAGACTCGCGGGATTCCCCAATGAGCAGTTCTTC,CASRLAGFPNEQFF
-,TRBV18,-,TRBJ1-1,TGTGCCAGCTCACCACTTATCAGGGCTCTGAACACTGAAGCTTTCTTT,CASSPLIRALNTEAFF
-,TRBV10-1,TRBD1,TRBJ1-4,TGCGCCAGCAGTGCAATTGACAGGGTCGAAAAACTGTTTTTT,CASSAIDRVEKLFF
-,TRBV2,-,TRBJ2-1,TGTGCCAGCAGTGAAGAGCCGGGGGCCTATGAGCAGTTCTTC,CASSEEPGAYEQFF
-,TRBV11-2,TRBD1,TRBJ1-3,TGTGCCAGCAGCTCGGACAGGGGAGCAAACACCATATATTTT,CASSSDRGANTIYF
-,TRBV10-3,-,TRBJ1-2,TGTGCCATCTGGCGGTTGGGCTCTGGCTACACCTTC,CAIWRLGSGYTF
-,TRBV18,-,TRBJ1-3,TGTGCCAGCTCGAGGGACCGCCACTCTGGAAACACCATATATTTT,CASSRDRHSGNTIYF
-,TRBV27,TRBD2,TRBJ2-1,TGTGCCAGCAGAAGAATTAGCGGGAGATCCCTCAATGAGCAGTTCTTC,CASRRISGRSLNEQFF
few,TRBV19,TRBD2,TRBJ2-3,TGTGCCAGTACGGCGGGGGGGCGGACAGATACGCAGTATTTT,CASTAGGRTDTQYF
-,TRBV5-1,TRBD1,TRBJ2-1,TGCGCCAGCAGCTTGGACCCCGGGACAGGGGCTAATGAGCAGTTCTTC,CASSLDPGTGANEQFF
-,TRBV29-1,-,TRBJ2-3,TGCAGCGTTGTCTCAGGGGCAGATACGCAGTATTTT,CSVVSGADTQYF
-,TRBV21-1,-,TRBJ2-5,TGTGCCAGCAGCAAAGTGCGGGAGGGCCGAGAGACCCAGTACTTC,CASSKVREGRETQYF
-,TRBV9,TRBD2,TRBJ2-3,TGTGCCAGCAGTACTAGCGGGACCGCAGATACGCAGTATTTT,CASSTSGTADTQYF
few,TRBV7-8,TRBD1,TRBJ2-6,TGTGCCAGCAGCTTAGCGGTAGGGGGCACATCTGGGGCCAACGTCCTGACTTTC,CASSLAVGGTSGANVLTF
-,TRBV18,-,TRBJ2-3,TGTGCCAGCTCACCCAACACAGATACGCAGTATTTT,CASSPNTDTQYF
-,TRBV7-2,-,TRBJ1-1,TGTGCCAGCAGCTTCCAGGCCCTACTGAACACTGAAGCTTTCTTT,CASSFQALLNTEAFF